The 4 T cell receptor beta chains reported below all come from one sample, sequenced in a study of cytomegalovirus exposure and HLA in healthy donors. Assay: immunoSEQ multiplex PCR; the TCRdb copy retains only in-frame clones and omits some. The profile shows around 180,000 clones, 75% to 90% of them singletons. The sequenced material came from PBMCs. The source is a man aged 18 to 30 in good health and CMV-seropositive.

The chain carries TRBV28 and TRBJ2-7; 10 positions match TRBD1. The CDR3 extends over 13 amino acids. Germline V gene lookup returns CDR1 MDHEN and CDR2 SYDVKM. V shed 7 bases, J shed 3 bases, and the junction held 3 bases outside the gene matches. The CDR3 region has the DNA TGTGCCAGCATCGACAGGGGGCTCTACGAGCAGTACTTC. Protein sequence: CASIDRGLYEQYF. Supplemented by reference TRBV28 and TRBJ2-7, the full variable domain reads DVKVTQSSRYLVKRTGEKVFLECVQDMDHENMFWYRQDPGLGLRLIYFSYDVKMKEKGDIPEGYSVSREKKERFSLILESASTNQTSMYLCASIDRGLYEQYFGPGTRLTVT.

The chain joins TRBV5-4 to TRBJ2-1; 11 bases are shared with TRBD2. Germline loops: CDR1 SGHNT, CDR2 YYREEE (reference sequence). The CDR3 is made up of 14 amino acids. CDR3 nucleotides: TGTGCGGCGACTAGCGGGACCTCCTACAATGAGCAGTTCTTC. Translation: CAATSGTSYNEQFF.

The chain carries TRBV9 and TRBJ1-1, with 8 bases matching TRBD1. Trimming cost V 5 bases and J 1 base; bases outside gene matches: 4. Germline lookup yields CDR1 SGDLS and CDR2 YYNGEE. The CDR3 runs 14 residues. CDR3 region: CASSYGQGNTEAFF. CDR3 nucleotides: TGTGCCAGCAGTTACGGACAGGGGAACACTGAAGCTTTCTTT.

This clone was found once. This chain uses TRBV28 with TRBJ2-7, with 10 bases aligning to TRBD2. This CDR3 comprises 15 residues. Trimming removed 5 bases from V and 3 bases from J; junction bases left unmatched: 7. The germline V gene has CDR1 MDHEN and CDR2 SYDVKM. This CDR3 is CASSISLAGSYEQYF. CDR3 bases: TGTGCCAGCAGTATCTCACTAGCGGGAAGCTACGAGCAGTACTTC.